The 32 T cell receptor beta chains below all came from one sample that was sequenced in a study of PD-L1 blockade in urothelial cancer. The time point is: pretreatment peripheral blood. The protocol was immunoSEQ multiplex PCR, while the TCRdb copy is restricted to in-frame clones and leaves out a portion. The table lists approximately 47,000 clones, around four fifths of them singletons, with 1.5% to 2% in the top ten. Sequencing used PBMCs, obtained around atezolizumab (anti-PD-L1) treatment. All receptors derive from a man between 50 and 59 years old with urothelial cancer.

The rearrangement joins TRBV5-1 to TRBJ2-2; 8 positions agree with TRBD2. CDR1 is SGHRS, CDR2 YFSETQ, per germline. V lost 0 bases and J lost 5; bases outside the gene matches: 6. CDR3 size: 16 residues. The CDR3 sequence is CASSLEVVAGTGELFF. Written as DNA, the CDR3 is TGCGCCAGCAGCTTGGAAGTAGTAGCGGGAACCGGGGAGCTGTTTTTT.

V and J are TRBV10-3 and TRBJ1-1; D uncertain. This CDR3 is 15 amino acids long. V lost 7 bases to trimming and J lost 0 bases, with 15 bases between them. CDR1 and CDR2 (germline): ENHRY, SYGVKD. For the CDR3, the DNA is TGTGCCATCACCAAAACTATGCCCATGAACACTGAAGCTTTCTTT. This translates into CAITKTMPMNTEAFF.

This chain links TRBV5-4 with TRBJ2-1; 8 bases align to TRBD2. J lost 9 bases, V lost 0 bases, and 8 bases had no gene match. The CDR3 extends over 15 amino acids. Germline V gives CDR1 SGHNT, CDR2 YYREEE (reference sequence). In DNA, the CDR3 is TGTGCCAGCAGCTTGGAGGGGACTAGGGGGATTGAGCAGTTCTTC. Translating it yields CASSLEGTRGIEQFF.

The J gene is TRBJ1-2, the V gene TRBV11-2; maybe TRBD1 (5 bases). V lost 5 bases to trimming and J lost 6 bases, with 16 bases between them. This CDR3 contains 14 residues. Germline loops: CDR1 SGHAT, CDR2 FQNNGV. As DNA, the CDR3 is TGTGCCAGCAGCCTCGGGGGGTACTCAGATGGCTACACCTTC. Protein product: CASSLGGYSDGYTF.

The chain carries TRBV6-6 and TRBJ1-6; 8 bases agree with TRBD1. The J segment lost 6 bases and the V segment lost 6 bases, leaving 10 bases of the junction unmatched. The CDR3 is 16 amino acids. Germline lookup yields CDR1 MNHNY and CDR2 SVGAGI (reference sequence). Written as DNA, the CDR3 is TGTGCCAGCAGACGGACAGGGACAAGGGGTAATTCACCCCTCCACTTT. Its translation: CASRRTGTRGNSPLHF.

The rearrangement joins TRBV28 to TRBJ2-3; 9 bases fit TRBD2. Trimming at V came to 3 bases and at J to 0 bases, leaving 13 bases not matched to a gene. The CDR3 has 19 amino acids. Germline V gene sequence: CDR1 MDHEN, CDR2 SYDVKM. CDR3 sequence: CASSFAASGAITSTDTQYF. The CDR3 nucleotides are TGTGCCAGCAGTTTCGCGGCTAGCGGGGCTATAACTAGCACAGATACGCAGTATTTT.

This clone came up a few times. The gene calls are TRBV28 and TRBJ2-7; a weak D match, TRBD2 (7 bases). The CDR3 has 14 amino acids. From germline, CDR1 is MDHEN and CDR2 SYDVKM. Trimming left V 8 bases short and J 2 bases short, with 16 bases between. CDR3 coding DNA: TGTGCCAGCTGGGGGGGCGGGCGAACCTACGAGCAGTACGTC. Encoded protein: CASWGGGRTYEQYV.

This sequence joins TRBV4-2 and TRBJ2-2; the D is unclear. Per germline, CDR1 LGHNA and CDR2 YNFKEQ. The CDR3 is made up of 14 amino acids. The V end was cut by 4 bases, the J end by 5 bases, with 11 bases between. This CDR3 reads CASSLYPATGELFF. In nucleotides, the CDR3 is TGTGCCAGCAGCCTTTACCCCGCGACCGGGGAGCTGTTTTTT.

This rearrangement joins TRBV5-1 to TRBJ2-3, with D maybe TRBD1 (6 bases). With 7 bases removed from V and 6 bases from J, the gap between germline ends came to 9 bases. The CDR3 spans 11 residues. CDR1 SGHRS and CDR2 YFSETQ come from the germline V gene. In nucleotides, the CDR3 is TGCGCCAGCGGGGGCGGGGATACGCAGTATTTT. Protein product: CASGGGDTQYF.

The chain joins TRBV29-1 to TRBJ2-3; a possible D gene is TRBD2 (5 bases). CDR1 and CDR2 (germline): SQVTM, ANQGSEA. With 2 bases removed from V and 4 bases from J, the gap between germline ends came to 7 bases. This CDR3 has 12 residues. In DNA, the CDR3 is TGCAGCGTTGAACCCGGGGCAGATACGCAGTATTTT. Its translation: CSVEPGADTQYF.

V is TRBV5-1 and J is TRBJ1-5; tentatively, D is TRBD1 (5 bases). The germline V gene has CDR1 SGHRS and CDR2 YFSETQ. The V and J ends lost 0 bases and 3 bases respectively, with 10 bases between them. This CDR3 has 15 residues. The CDR3, as DNA: TGCGCCAGCAGCTTGGGGGGGGGTCTCAATCAGCCCCAGCATTTT. This encodes CASSLGGGLNQPQHF.

The chain couples TRBV4-1 to TRBJ2-1; 9 nucleotides line up with TRBD2. V trimming: 0 bases; J trimming: 4 bases; junction bases outside the gene matches: 10. Germline CDR1 reads MGHRA; CDR2 reads YSYEKL. This CDR3 spans 18 amino acids. This chain's CDR3 is CASSQDPPSGIYYNEQFF. Here the CDR3 DNA reads TGCGCCAGCAGCCAAGATCCTCCTAGCGGGATATATTACAATGAGCAGTTCTTC.

The V gene is TRBV27, the J gene TRBJ1-4; the match to TRBD1 covers 8 bases. The CDR3 extends over 14 amino acids. Germline V gene data show CDR1 as MNHEY and CDR2 as SMNVEV (reference sequence). The ends lost 7 bases at V and 10 bases at J; junction bases unmatched: 11. The CDR3 bases are TGTGCCAGCAACGCCAGGGGGCATGAAGGAAAACTGTTTTTT. Translated, it gives CASNARGHEGKLFF.

J is TRBJ1-1 and V is TRBV6-5; 10 bases match TRBD1. The junction had 8 bases not matched to a gene; V was cut back by 0 bases and J by 7 bases. This CDR3 contains 16 residues. Germline V CDR1 and CDR2: MNHEY, SVGAGI. This CDR3 reads CASSYSTPTGGGEAFF. Here the CDR3 DNA reads TGTGCCAGCAGTTACTCTACCCCGACAGGGGGCGGTGAAGCTTTCTTT.

This clone was seen a single time. The J gene is TRBJ2-3, the V gene TRBV5-1; D is ambiguous. The CDR3 consists of 14 residues. Trimming cost V 0 bases and J 0 bases, with 5 bases left between them. The germline V gene has CDR1 SGHRS and CDR2 YFSETQ. This CDR3 reads CASSLDSSTDTQYF. CDR3 DNA sequence: TGCGCCAGCAGCTTGGACTCTAGCACAGATACGCAGTATTTT.

A few counts support this clone. The genes are TRBV2 and TRBJ1-2, with 11 bases matching TRBD1. J was trimmed by 8 bases and V by 6 bases; bases with no gene match: 2. Germline CDR1 reads SNHLY; CDR2 reads FYNNEI. The CDR3 loop spans 12 amino acids. The CDR3 DNA follows: TGTGCCAGCAGGGGGACAGGGGGAGGCTACACCTTC. Its translation: CASRGTGGGYTF.

This clone was seen a few times. The genes are TRBV7-9 and TRBJ1-1; D not resolved. The CDR3 totals 15 residues. With 1 base removed from V and 10 bases from J, the gap between germline ends came to 19 bases. Germline-derived CDR1 and CDR2 are SEHNR and FQNEAQ (reference sequence). The DNA for the CDR3 is TGTGCCAGCAGCTTAGAGTCAGGCCTCAGAAGTACAGCTTTCTTT. The encoded protein is CASSLESGLRSTAFF.

Remarks on this clone: Compared with germline, one end of the junction differs, possibly owing to a read error. The V gene is TRBV5-4, the J gene TRBJ2-4; D remains ambiguous. Germline CDR1 is SGHNT and CDR2 is YYREEE (reference sequence). The CDR3 consists of 12 residues. The CDR3 region has the DNA TGTGCCAGCAGCTCCCCGCCCGGCGGCGTACACTTC. Residues: CASSSPPGGVHF.

The gene calls are TRBV7-8 and TRBJ1-2; D unresolved. The CDR3 runs 14 residues. Germline CDR1 SGHVS, CDR2 FQNEAQ. The germline V and J ends were trimmed by 5 bases and 6 bases, with 16 bases remaining between them. The CDR3 DNA sequence: TGTGCCAGCAGCCCTCGGACGGGGTGGGATGGCTACACCTTC. Translation: CASSPRTGWDGYTF.

This clone was seen only a few times. The chain couples TRBV29-1 to TRBJ2-7; 13 bases map to TRBD2. V lost 5 bases, J lost 2 bases, and 9 bases stayed unmatched. Germline V CDR1 and CDR2: SQVTM, ANQGSEA. The CDR3 has 16 amino acids. Here the CDR3 reads CSVKPSGLAGPYEQYF. In nucleotides, the CDR3 is TGCAGCGTTAAGCCCTCGGGACTAGCGGGACCCTACGAGCAGTACTTC.

The gene calls are TRBV5-1 and TRBJ2-1; 13 bases are a match to TRBD2. CDR3 length: 17 amino acids. V gave up 4 bases and J gave up 1 base; unmatched junction bases: 5. Germline lookup yields CDR1 SGHRS and CDR2 YFSETQ. The CDR3 here is CASSRTSGRVSYNEQFF. The CDR3 region has the DNA TGCGCCAGCAGCCGAACTAGCGGGAGGGTTTCCTACAATGAGCAGTTCTTC.

The gene calls are TRBV6-5 and TRBJ2-7; 7 nucleotides line up with TRBD2. V was clipped by 6 bases and J by 1 base; unmatched bases: 9. The CDR3 covers 15 residues. Per germline, CDR1 MNHEY and CDR2 SVGAGI. CDR3 in amino acids: CASSVAGGSSYEQYF. The CDR3 coding sequence is TGTGCCAGCAGCGTAGCTGGCGGGAGTTCCTACGAGCAGTACTTC.

V gene TRBV5-1 combines with J gene TRBJ2-2; D may be TRBD1 (5 bases). Trimming pared 8 bases from V and 4 bases from J, leaving 15 bases between. This CDR3 comprises 14 residues. Germline assignment: CDR1 SGHRS and CDR2 YFSETQ. This CDR3 reads CASTSGKSTGELFF. For the CDR3, the DNA is TGCGCCAGTACCTCAGGGAAGAGCACCGGGGAGCTGTTTTTT.

The CDR3 DNA sequence: TGCGCCAGCAGCTTGGCGGGACAGGGGTTTGATGGCTACACCTTC. Translation gives CASSLAGQGFDGYTF. The rearrangement uses TRBV5-1 and TRBJ1-2, with 10 positions matching TRBD1. Looked up from germline, CDR1 is SGHRS and CDR2 is YFSETQ. The CDR3 contains 15 residues. J gave up 6 bases and V 0 bases, and 5 bases lay outside the gene matches.

A few counts support this clone. V is TRBV5-4 and J is TRBJ1-4; D may be TRBD1 (6 bases). The CDR3 has 15 residues. Germline values: CDR1 SGHNT, CDR2 YYREEE (reference sequence). V was pared by 4 bases and J by 8 bases, with 18 bases between. In DNA form, the CDR3 reads TGTGCCAGCAGCCATCCAACAGGGTCGGGAGAAAAACTGTTTTTT. Its protein product is CASSHPTGSGEKLFF.

V is TRBV29-1 and J is TRBJ2-1, with 9 nucleotides matching TRBD2. From germline, CDR1 is SQVTM and CDR2 ANQGSEA. J was trimmed by 2 bases and V by 3 bases; bases with no gene match: 5. This CDR3 spans 15 amino acids. This chain's CDR3 is CSVDRREGPYNEQFF. As DNA, the CDR3 is TGCAGCGTTGATAGGCGGGAGGGCCCCTACAATGAGCAGTTCTTC.

This clone came up once. An end of the junction does not agree with germline; a read error may underlie this. The V call is TRBV7-7, the J call TRBJ2-7; 7 bases are shared with TRBD2. CDR1 is SSHAT, CDR2 FNYEAQ, per germline (reference sequence). The CDR3 is made up of 14 amino acids. CDR3: CASSRTSQSYEQYF. The CDR3 DNA follows: TGTGCTAGCAGCCGGACTAGTCAATCCTACGAGCAGTACTTC.

This rearrangement joins TRBV9 to TRBJ1-6; D may be TRBD1 (6 bases). Trimming took 3 bases from V and 6 from J, leaving 10 bases between them. Looked up from germline, CDR1 is SGDLS and CDR2 is YYNGEE. This CDR3 has 14 amino acids. CDR3 DNA: TGTGCCAGCAGCGGACAGGTCGCTAATTCACCCCTCCACTTT. Protein product: CASSGQVANSPLHF.

This sequence joins TRBV19 and TRBJ2-3; D may be TRBD2 (5 bases). Trimming pared 3 bases from V and 0 bases from J, leaving 22 bases between. This CDR3 has 19 amino acids. Per the germline V gene, CDR1 is LNHDA and CDR2 is SQIVND (reference sequence). CDR3 DNA: TGTGCCAGTAGTATTTTCGCGGGTTCTACAGCGACTAGCACAGATACGCAGTATTTT. It encodes CASSIFAGSTATSTDTQYF.

CDR3 residues: CASSGTIGGELFF. CDR3 nucleotide sequence: TGTGCCAGCAGCGGGACAATTGGCGGGGAGCTGTTTTTT. This chain uses TRBV14 with TRBJ2-2, with D possibly TRBD1 on 6 matching bases. This CDR3 comprises 13 residues. Germline V gene lookup returns CDR1 SGHDN and CDR2 FVKESK. The V end was cut by 5 bases, the J end by 7 bases, with 11 bases between.

This clone was seen a few times. This sequence joins TRBV11-1 and TRBJ1-1; 11 bases line up with TRBD1. Germline V gives CDR1 SGHAT, CDR2 FQDESV (reference sequence). V shed 7 bases and J 4 bases; nucleotides not matched to a gene: 5. This CDR3 contains 14 residues. The CDR3 DNA sequence: TGTGCCAGCACCGGACAGGGGGCAGTCACTGAAGCTTTCTTT. As protein: CASTGQGAVTEAFF. Based on the CDR3 plus reference TRBV11-1 and TRBJ1-1, the full variable domain is EAEVAQSPRYKITEKSQAVAFWCDPISGHATLYWYRQILGQGPELLVQFQDESVVDDSQLPKDRFSAERLKGVDSTLKIQPAELGDSAMYLCASTGQGAVTEAFFGQGTRLTVV.

The gene calls are TRBV7-2 and TRBJ1-1, with D unclear. The CDR3 length is 14 residues. Trimming pared 3 bases from V and 1 base from J, leaving 9 bases between. CDR1 and CDR2 (germline): SGHTA, FQGNSA. The CDR3 spells CASSFSISNTEAFF. CDR3 DNA sequence: TGTGCCAGCAGCTTTTCTATTTCGAACACTGAAGCTTTCTTT. The whole variable domain, filled in from reference TRBV7-2 and TRBJ1-1, reads GAGVSQSPSNKVTEKGKDVELRCDPISGHTALYWYRQSLGQGLEFLIYFQGNSAPDKSGLPSDRFSAERTGGSVSTLTIQRTQQEDSAVYLCASSFSISNTEAFFGQGTRLTVV.